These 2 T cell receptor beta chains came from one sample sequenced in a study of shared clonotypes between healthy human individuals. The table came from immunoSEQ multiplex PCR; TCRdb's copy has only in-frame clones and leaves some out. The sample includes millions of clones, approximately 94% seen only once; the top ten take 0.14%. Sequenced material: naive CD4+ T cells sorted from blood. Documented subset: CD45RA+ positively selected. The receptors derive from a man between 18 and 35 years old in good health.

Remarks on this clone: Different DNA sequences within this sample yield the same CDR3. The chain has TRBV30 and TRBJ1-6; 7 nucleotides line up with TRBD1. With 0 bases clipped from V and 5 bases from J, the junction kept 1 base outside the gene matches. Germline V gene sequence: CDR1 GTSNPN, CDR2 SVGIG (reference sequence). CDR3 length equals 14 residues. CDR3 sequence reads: CAWSVGGNNSPLHF. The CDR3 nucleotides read TGTGCCTGGAGTGTAGGGGGCAATAATTCACCCCTCCACTTT.

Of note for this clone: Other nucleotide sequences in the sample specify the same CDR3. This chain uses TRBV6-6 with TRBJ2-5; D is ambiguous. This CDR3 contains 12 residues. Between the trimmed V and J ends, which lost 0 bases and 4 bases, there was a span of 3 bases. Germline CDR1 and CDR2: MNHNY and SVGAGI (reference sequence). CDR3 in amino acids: CASSYSSETQYF. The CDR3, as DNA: TGTGCCAGCAGTTACTCCTCAGAGACCCAGTACTTC.